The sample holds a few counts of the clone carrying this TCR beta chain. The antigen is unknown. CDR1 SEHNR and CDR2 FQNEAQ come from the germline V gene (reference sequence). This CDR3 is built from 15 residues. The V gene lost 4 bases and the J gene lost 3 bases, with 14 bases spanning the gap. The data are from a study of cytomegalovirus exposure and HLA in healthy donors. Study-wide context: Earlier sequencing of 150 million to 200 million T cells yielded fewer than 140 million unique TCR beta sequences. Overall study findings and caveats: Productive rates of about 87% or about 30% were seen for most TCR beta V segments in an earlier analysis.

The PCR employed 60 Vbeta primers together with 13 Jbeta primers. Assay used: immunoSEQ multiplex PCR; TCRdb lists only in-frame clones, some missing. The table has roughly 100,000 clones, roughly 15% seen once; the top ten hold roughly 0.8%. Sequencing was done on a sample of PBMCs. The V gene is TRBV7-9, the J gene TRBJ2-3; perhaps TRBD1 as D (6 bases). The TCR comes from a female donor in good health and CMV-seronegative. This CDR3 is CASSSLTGSTDTQYF. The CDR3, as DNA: TGTGCCAGCAGCTCATTGACAGGTTCGACAGATACGCAGTATTTT.